The clone carrying this T cell receptor beta chain was recorded a few times. What it binds is not known. This specimen belongs to a study of beta chain features in type 1 diabetes. Overall study context: The examined sorted cells totaled 107,917,701 across samples. General study findings and limits: A moderate, significant TCRB CDR3 shortening appeared in type 1 diabetes across four CD4+ subsets. For patients, the naive, central memory and Treg TCRB repertoires appeared more alike than for healthy donors.

Germline loops: CDR1 SGHDN, CDR2 FVKESK. The V end lost 0 bases, the J end lost 1 base, and 12 bases lay between the germline ends. The CDR3 length is 16 residues. Investigators reverse transcribed all isolated RNA, so they sequenced expressed TCRB transcripts. Assay used: immunoSEQ multiplex PCR; TCRdb lists only in-frame clones, some missing. The sample has 65,000 to 85,000 clones, roughly 49% seen once. Sequencing was done on a sample of central memory CD4+ T cells from blood. The rearrangement links TRBV14 to TRBJ2-5; perhaps TRBD1 as D (6 bases). The receptor's source is a man under 40 with type 1 diabetes. The chain's CDR3 is CASSQDRGRGQETQYF. In DNA, the CDR3 is TGTGCCAGCAGCCAAGATCGGGGCAGGGGCCAAGAGACCCAGTACTTC.